The rows below give T cell receptor beta chains drawn from one sample of a study of T cell responses to AZD1222 COVID-19 vaccine. The method was immunoSEQ multiplex PCR; TCRdb's version includes in-frame clones alone and lacks a portion of them. Of approximately 200,000 clones in the sample, 87% were seen once. The sequenced sample was peripheral blood, obtained on day 0 of MenACWY control vaccination. These receptors were obtained from an adult in good health. The CDR3 runs from the conserved cysteine through the conserved F or W. Each record gives: J gene, V gene, clone size, D gene, CDR3 DNA, CDR3 protein. The D gene is left open where the match is weak. Clone size is not always given. Where it is, it says once, few, many or a class for expanded clones.

>TRBJ1-5|TRBV23-1|.|TRBD1
TGCGCCAGCAGTCGAAGATCGGACAGGGCAATATATAGCAATCAGCCCCAGCATTTT
CASSRRSDRAIYSNQPQHF
>TRBJ2-2|TRBV28|.|TRBD2
TGTGCCACCATCCGTGGCGGGAGTGGCACCGGGGAGCTGTTTTTT
CATIRGGSGTGELFF
>TRBJ1-1|TRBV5-1|.|TRBD1
TGCGCCAGCAGGAGGGACAGTACCGTCGGGGGGATCTTT
CASRRDSTVGGIF
>TRBJ2-5|TRBV5-6|.|.
TGTGCCAGCAGCCATTCACGTATCCAAGAGACCCAGTACTTC
CASSHSRIQETQYF
>TRBJ2-3|TRBV7-8|.|.
TGTGCCAGCAGCGAAAGGGGTCCTGGGGGGACACCCTCAGATACGCAGTATTTT
CASSERGPGGTPSDTQYF
>TRBJ2-5|TRBV27|.|.
TGTGCCAGCAGTTTGAAGGGGATTCAAGAGACCCAGTACTTC
CASSLKGIQETQYF
>TRBJ1-1|TRBV5-1|.|.
TGCGCCAGCAGCCAAATTGGGGGGGACACTGAAGCTTTCTTT
CASSQIGGDTEAFF
>TRBJ2-7|TRBV10-3|.|TRBD2
TGTGCCGTCAGAGCGGGGGCATACGAGCAGTACTTC
CAVRAGAYEQYF
>TRBJ1-5|TRBV7-8|.|.
TGTGCCAGCAGCACCCGCGGGGCCAATCAGCCCCAGCATTTT
CASSTRGANQPQHF
>TRBJ1-3|TRBV6-5|.|.
TGTGCCAGCAGTTACTCGTTTGCTTCTGGAAACACCATATATTTT
CASSYSFASGNTIYF
>TRBJ2-2|TRBV25-1|.|.
TGTGCCAGCCGGGACTCGAACACCGGGGAGCTGTTTTTT
CASRDSNTGELFF
>TRBJ1-5|TRBV7-9|.|.
TGTGCCAGCAGCTTAGGTCAGGGCAATCAGCCCCAGCATTTT
CASSLGQGNQPQHF
>TRBJ2-5|TRBV7-2|.|.
TGTGCCAGCAGCTTAGACCCCACGCCGGGGACCCAGTACTTC
CASSLDPTPGTQYF
>TRBJ2-3|TRBV7-6|.|.
TGTGCCAGCAGCTCCTTGTCGGATCTCACAGATACGCAGTATTTT
CASSSLSDLTDTQYF
>TRBJ1-3|TRBV10-3|.|.
TGTGCCATCAGGGTTACCCCGAGCTCTGGAAACACCATATATTTT
CAIRVTPSSGNTIYF
>TRBJ2-3|TRBV5-4|.|.
TGTGCCAGCCTCGTTGGGGGGCAGAACACAGATACGCAGTATTTT
CASLVGGQNTDTQYF
>TRBJ1-4|TRBV6-5|few|.
TGTGCCAGCAGTTACTCGGCGTGGGGCAGGAATGAAAAACTGTTTTTT
CASSYSAWGRNEKLFF
>TRBJ2-2|TRBV9|.|TRBD1
TGTGCCAGCAGCAAAGGGGGTCAGGGGGCCCGGACCGGGGAGCTGTTTTTT
CASSKGGQGARTGELFF
>TRBJ2-3|TRBV28|.|.
TGTGCCAGCAGTCCTTTTGGGGCTAGCACAGATACGCAGTATTTT
CASSPFGASTDTQYF
>TRBJ2-5|TRBV28|.|.
TGTGCCAGCAGTTTAGGGACCCCCGGAGGGCAAGAGACCCAGTACTTC
CASSLGTPGGQETQYF